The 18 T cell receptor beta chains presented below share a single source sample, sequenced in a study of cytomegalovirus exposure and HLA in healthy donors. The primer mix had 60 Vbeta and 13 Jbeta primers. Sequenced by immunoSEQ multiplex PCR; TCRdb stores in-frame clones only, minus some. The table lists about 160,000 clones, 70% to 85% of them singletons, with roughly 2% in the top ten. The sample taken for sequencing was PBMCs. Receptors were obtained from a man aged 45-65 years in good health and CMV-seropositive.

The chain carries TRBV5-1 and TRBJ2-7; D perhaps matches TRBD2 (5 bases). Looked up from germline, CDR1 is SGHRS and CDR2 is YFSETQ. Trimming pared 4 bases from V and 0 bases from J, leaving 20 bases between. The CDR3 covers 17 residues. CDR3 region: CASSPLLRGSSSYEQYF. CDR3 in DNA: TGCGCCAGCAGCCCTCTTTTGAGAGGGAGTAGCTCCTACGAGCAGTACTTC. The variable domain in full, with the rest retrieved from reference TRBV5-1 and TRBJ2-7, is KAGVTQTPRYLIKTRGQQVTLSCSPISGHRSVSWYQQTPGQGLQFLFEYFSETQRNKGNFPGRFSGRQFSNSRSEMNVSTLELGDSALYLCASSPLLRGSSSYEQYFGPGTRLTVT.

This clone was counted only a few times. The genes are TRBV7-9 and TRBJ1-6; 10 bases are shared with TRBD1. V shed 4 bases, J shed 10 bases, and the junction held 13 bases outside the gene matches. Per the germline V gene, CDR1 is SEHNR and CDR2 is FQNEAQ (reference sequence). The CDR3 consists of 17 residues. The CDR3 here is CASSSGGGQGVRSPLHF. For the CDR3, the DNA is TGTGCCAGCAGCTCGGGGGGCGGACAGGGGGTGAGGTCACCCCTCCACTTT.

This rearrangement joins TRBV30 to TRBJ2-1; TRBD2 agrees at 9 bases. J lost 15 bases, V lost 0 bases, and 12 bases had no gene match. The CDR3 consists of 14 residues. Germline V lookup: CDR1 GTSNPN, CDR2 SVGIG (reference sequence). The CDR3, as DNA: TGTGCCTGGAGTGTGTTAGCGGGGGTTGCGCTCCGGTTCTTC. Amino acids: CAWSVLAGVALRFF.

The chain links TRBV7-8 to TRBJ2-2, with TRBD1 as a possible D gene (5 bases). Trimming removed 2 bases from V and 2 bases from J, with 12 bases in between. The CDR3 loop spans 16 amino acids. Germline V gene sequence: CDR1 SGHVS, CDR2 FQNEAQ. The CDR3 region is CASSLRGSVNTGELFF. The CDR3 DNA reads TGTGCCAGCAGCTTAAGGGGATCGGTCAACACCGGGGAGCTGTTTTTT.

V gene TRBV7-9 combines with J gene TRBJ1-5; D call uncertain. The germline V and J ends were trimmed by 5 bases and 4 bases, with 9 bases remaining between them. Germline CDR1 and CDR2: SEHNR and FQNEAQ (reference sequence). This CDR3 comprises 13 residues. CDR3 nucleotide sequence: TGTGCCAGCAGCGACGGCGGGAATCAGCCCCAGCATTTT. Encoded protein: CASSDGGNQPQHF.

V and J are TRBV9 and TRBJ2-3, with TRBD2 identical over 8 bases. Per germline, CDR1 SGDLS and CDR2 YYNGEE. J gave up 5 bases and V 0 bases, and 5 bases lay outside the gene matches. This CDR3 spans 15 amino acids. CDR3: CASSVVSGGGDTQYF. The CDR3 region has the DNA TGTGCCAGCAGCGTAGTCAGCGGGGGAGGAGATACGCAGTATTTT.

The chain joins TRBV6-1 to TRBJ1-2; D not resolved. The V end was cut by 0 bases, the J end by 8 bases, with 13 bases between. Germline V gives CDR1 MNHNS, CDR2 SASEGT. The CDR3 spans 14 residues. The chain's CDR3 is CASSEASPAFGYTF. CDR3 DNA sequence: TGTGCCAGCAGTGAAGCGAGTCCCGCGTTCGGCTACACCTTC.

CDR3 residues: CATTGMDTQYF. CDR3 DNA: TGTGCCACGACAGGGATGGATACGCAGTATTTT. This sequence joins TRBV19 and TRBJ2-3; TRBD1 matches 7 bases. Trimming cost V 10 bases and J 6 bases; bases outside gene matches: 4. The CDR3 contains 11 residues. In germline, CDR1 is LNHDA, CDR2 SQIVND (reference sequence).

The CDR3: CASSEGQRPGQGSRTQHF. For the CDR3, the DNA is TGTGCCAGCAGTGAAGGACAAAGACCGGGACAGGGTTCAAGGACCCAGCATTTT. The chain employs TRBV6-1 and TRBJ1-5; 9 bases are a match to TRBD1. The CDR3 runs 18 residues. V lost 1 base and J lost 11; bases outside the gene matches: 18. Germline CDR1 reads MNHNS; CDR2 reads SASEGT.

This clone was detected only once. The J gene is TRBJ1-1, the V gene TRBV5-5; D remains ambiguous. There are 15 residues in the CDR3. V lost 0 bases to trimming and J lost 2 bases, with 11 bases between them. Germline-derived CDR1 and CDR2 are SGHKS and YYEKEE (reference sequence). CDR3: CASSLGAEPNTEAFF. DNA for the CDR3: TGTGCCAGCAGCTTGGGGGCAGAACCCAACACTGAAGCTTTCTTT. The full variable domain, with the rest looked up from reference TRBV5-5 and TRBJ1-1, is DAGVTQSPTHLIKTRGQQVTLRCSPISGHKSVSWYQQVLGQGPQFIFQYYEKEERGRGNFPDRFSARQFPNYSSELNVNALLLGDSALYLCASSLGAEPNTEAFFGQGTRLTVV.

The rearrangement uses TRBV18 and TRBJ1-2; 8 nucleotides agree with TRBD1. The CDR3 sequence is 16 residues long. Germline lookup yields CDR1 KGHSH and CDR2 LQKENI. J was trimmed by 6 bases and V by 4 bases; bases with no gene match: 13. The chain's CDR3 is CASSLSGTGGLDGYTF. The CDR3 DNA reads TGTGCCAGCTCACTCTCGGGGACAGGAGGGCTAGATGGCTACACCTTC.

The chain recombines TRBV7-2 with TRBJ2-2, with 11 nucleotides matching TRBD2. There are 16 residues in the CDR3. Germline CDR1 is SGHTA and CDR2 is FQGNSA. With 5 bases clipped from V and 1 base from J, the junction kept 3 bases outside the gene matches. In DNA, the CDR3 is TGTGCCAGCAGCGCAACTAGCGGGGGGAACACCGGGGAGCTGTTTTTT. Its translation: CASSATSGGNTGELFF.

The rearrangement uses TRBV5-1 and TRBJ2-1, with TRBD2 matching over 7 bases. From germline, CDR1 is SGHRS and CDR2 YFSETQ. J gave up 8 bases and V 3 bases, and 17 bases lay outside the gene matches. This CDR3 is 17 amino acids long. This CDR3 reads CASSSTRLAIRVHEQFF. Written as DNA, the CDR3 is TGCGCCAGCAGCTCGACCCGACTAGCTATTCGTGTCCATGAGCAGTTCTTC.

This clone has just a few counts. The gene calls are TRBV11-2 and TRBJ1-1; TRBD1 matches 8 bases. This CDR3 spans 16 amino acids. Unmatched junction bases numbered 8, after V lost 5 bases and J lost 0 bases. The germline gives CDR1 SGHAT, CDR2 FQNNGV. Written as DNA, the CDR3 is TGTGCCAGCAGCCACGCGACAGGGGTTATGAACACTGAAGCTTTCTTT. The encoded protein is CASSHATGVMNTEAFF.

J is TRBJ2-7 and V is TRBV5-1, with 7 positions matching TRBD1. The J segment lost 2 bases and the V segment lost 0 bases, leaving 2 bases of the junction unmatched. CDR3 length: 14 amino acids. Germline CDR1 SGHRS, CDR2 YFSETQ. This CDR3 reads CASSLAQGTYEQYF. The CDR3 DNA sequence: TGCGCCAGCAGCTTGGCACAGGGGACCTACGAGCAGTACTTC.

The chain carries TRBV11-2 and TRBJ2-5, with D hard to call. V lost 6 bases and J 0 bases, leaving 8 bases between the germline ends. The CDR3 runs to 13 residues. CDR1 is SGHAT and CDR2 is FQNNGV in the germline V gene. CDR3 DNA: TGTGCCAGCAGTTTGTCTCACCAAGAGACCCAGTACTTC. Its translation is CASSLSHQETQYF. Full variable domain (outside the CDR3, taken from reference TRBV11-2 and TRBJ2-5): EAGVAQSPRYKIIEKRQSVAFWCNPISGHATLYWYQQILGQGPKLLIQFQNNGVVDDSQLPKDRFSAERLKGVDSTLKIQPAKLEDSAVYLCASSLSHQETQYFGPGTRLLVL.

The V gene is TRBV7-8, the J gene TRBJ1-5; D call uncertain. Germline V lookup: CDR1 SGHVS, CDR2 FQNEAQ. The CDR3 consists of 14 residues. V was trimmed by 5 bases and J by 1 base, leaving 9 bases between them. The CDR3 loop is CASSLQRSNQPQHF. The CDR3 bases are TGTGCCAGCAGCCTCCAGAGGAGCAATCAGCCCCAGCATTTT. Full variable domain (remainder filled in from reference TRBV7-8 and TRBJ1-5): GAGVSQSPRYKVAKRGQDVALRCDPISGHVSLFWYQQALGQGPEFLTYFQNEAQLDKSGLPSDRFFAERPEGSVSTLKIQRTQQEDSAVYLCASSLQRSNQPQHFGDGTRLSIL.

In DNA form, the CDR3 reads TGTGCCAGCAGCTTAGGTTCTAGCGGGGATCCTAGCACAGATACGCAGTATTTT. Translated, it gives CASSLGSSGDPSTDTQYF. The genes are TRBV7-9 and TRBJ2-3, with TRBD2 matching over 9 bases. Germline V gene sequence: CDR1 SEHNR, CDR2 FQNEAQ (reference sequence). Trimming at V came to 1 base and at J to 0 bases, leaving 8 bases not matched to a gene. The CDR3 sequence is 18 residues long.